The next 27 T cell receptor beta chains were all read from a single sample in a study of Ad26.COV2.S vaccination and SARS-CoV-2 variants. Documented treatment: some 20 received Ad26.COV2.S at low or high dose, single or two shots; about five received placebo; per-sample allocation not given. Material that was analyzed had been drawn on day 63 after the first vaccine or placebo injection. Sequencing used immunoSEQ multiplex PCR; TCRdb keeps in-frame clones, though not all of them. The sample consists of over 250,000 clones, 70% to 90% of them appearing once. Sequencing used peripheral blood, obtained in a trial of Ad26.COV2.S vaccine versus placebo. All receptors derive from a person between 18 and 65 years old who received the Ad26.COV2.S COVID-19 vaccine or a placebo.

This clone turned up a few times. CDR3 DNA sequence: TGCAGCGTTGGGCTCAACTCCTACGAGCAGTACTTC. The encoded protein is CSVGLNSYEQYF. The V and J genes are TRBV29-1 and TRBJ2-7; unclear D gene. CDR3 length: 12 amino acids. Germline CDR1 SQVTM, CDR2 ANQGSEA. V was trimmed by 4 bases and J by 0 bases, leaving 7 bases between them.

This chain links TRBV5-4 with TRBJ1-1; no clear D. Between the trimmed V and J ends, which lost 4 bases and 5 bases, there was a span of 15 bases. The CDR3 has 14 amino acids. The V gene's germline CDR1 is SGHNT and CDR2 YYREEE (reference sequence). CDR3 sequence reads: CASSPSPDRTEAFF. In nucleotides, the CDR3 is TGTGCCAGCAGCCCTTCTCCGGATAGGACTGAAGCTTTCTTT.

The CDR3 spells CATGYSGAGETQYF. CDR3 nucleotide sequence: TGTGCCACCGGTTATAGCGGGGCAGGAGAGACCCAGTACTTC. V usage is TRBV24-1 and J usage is TRBJ2-5; 8 bases are a match to TRBD2. The CDR3 contains 14 residues. V lost 9 bases and J lost 4; bases outside the gene matches: 9. The germline gives CDR1 KGHDR, CDR2 SFDVKD.

The rearrangement links TRBV7-8 to TRBJ2-1; the D gene is possibly TRBD1 (5 bases). Trimming cost V 3 bases and J 5 bases, with 17 bases left between them. This CDR3 contains 16 residues. Germline CDR1 SGHVS, CDR2 FQNEAQ. In DNA, the CDR3 is TGTGCCAGCAGCTTGGGGCCGAGACCGGCGGACAATGAGCAGTTCTTC. It yields the protein CASSLGPRPADNEQFF.

This clone was counted a single time. V and J are TRBV20-1 and TRBJ2-5; D remains ambiguous. The CDR3 runs 10 residues. Germline loops: CDR1 DFQATT, CDR2 SNEGSKA (reference sequence). Trimming took off 5 bases at V and 7 bases at J, with 8 bases between the two ends. In nucleotides, the CDR3 is TGCAGTGCTGAAGTTGGGACCCAGTACTTC. Amino acid sequence: CSAEVGTQYF.

This clone was detected once. This chain joins TRBV7-9 and TRBJ2-1; the D gene is possibly TRBD1 (6 bases). The germline V gene encodes CDR1 SEHNR and CDR2 FQNEAQ (reference sequence). The CDR3 is 15 amino acids. Trimming took 4 bases from V and 2 from J, leaving 12 bases between them. CDR3 DNA sequence: TGTGCCAGCAGCTACGGACAGAGGACCTACAATGAGCAGTTCTTC. Translating gives CASSYGQRTYNEQFF.

Concerning this clone itself: In the same sample, other DNA sequences code for this CDR3. The chain uses TRBV29-1 and TRBJ1-1; unclear D gene. Trimming stripped 3 bases from V and 4 bases from J, with 6 bases between. The CDR3 runs 11 residues. The germline V gene has CDR1 SQVTM and CDR2 ANQGSEA. The CDR3 coding sequence is TGCAGCGTTGACGGAGGCACTGAAGCTTTCTTT. It yields the protein CSVDGGTEAFF. Full variable domain (missing parts from reference TRBV29-1 and TRBJ1-1): SAVISQKPSRDICQRGTSLTIQCQVDSQVTMMFWYRQQPGQSLTLIATANQGSEATYESGFVIDKFPISRPNLTFSTLTVSNMSPEDSSIYLCSVDGGTEAFFGQGTRLTVV.

The J gene is TRBJ1-1, the V gene TRBV10-2; D gene uncertain. CDR3 length: 17 amino acids. Germline V gene data show CDR1 as WSHSY and CDR2 as SAAADI. Between the trimmed V and J ends, which lost 2 bases and 2 bases, there was a span of 18 bases. This CDR3 reads CASSEKFSGRLNTEAFF. The CDR3 DNA follows: TGCGCCAGCAGTGAGAAGTTCTCAGGAAGACTTAACACTGAAGCTTTCTTT.

Details on this clone: Other DNA sequences in the same sample also yield this CDR3. This chain connects TRBV19 to TRBJ1-1; 8 positions match TRBD1. The CDR3 contains 16 residues. Germline V gives CDR1 LNHDA, CDR2 SQIVND (reference sequence). V was pared by 2 bases and J by 1 base, with 6 bases of the junction left unmatched. Written as DNA, the CDR3 is TGTGCCAGTAGTATATGGGGGGGACAGGCGAACACTGAAGCTTTCTTT. It codes for CASSIWGGQANTEAFF.

The CDR3 spells CAISPGEGKDTGELFF. The DNA of the CDR3 is TGTGCCATCAGTCCGGGGGAGGGGAAGGACACCGGGGAGCTGTTTTTT. The chain couples TRBV10-3 to TRBJ2-2, with 7 bases aligning to TRBD2. Germline CDR1 ENHRY, CDR2 SYGVKD. V shed 5 bases and J 3 bases; nucleotides not matched to a gene: 9. The length of the CDR3 is 16 residues.

This chain links TRBV4-1 with TRBJ2-7; tentative D call: TRBD1 (7 bases). V gave up 1 base and J gave up 1 base, with 11 bases separating them. Per germline, CDR1 MGHRA and CDR2 YSYEKL. The CDR3 contains 15 residues. Here the CDR3 DNA reads TGCGCCAGCAGCCAAGCGGGGGACAGTTCCTACGAGCAGTACTTC. Residues: CASSQAGDSSYEQYF.

The V call is TRBV10-2, the J call TRBJ1-2; the match to TRBD1 covers 7 bases. V lost 2 bases, J lost 10 bases, and 10 bases stayed unmatched. This CDR3 is built from 14 residues. Germline V gives CDR1 WSHSY, CDR2 SAAADI. CDR3 residues: CASSETRGGRLYTF. The CDR3 coding sequence is TGCGCCAGCAGTGAGACCAGGGGGGGAAGACTCTACACCTTC.

This sequence joins TRBV6-5 and TRBJ2-1; tentative D call: TRBD1 (6 bases). Germline V gene lookup returns CDR1 MNHEY and CDR2 SVGAGI. The CDR3 spans 14 residues. V was clipped by 5 bases and J by 0 bases, with 8 bases between them. CDR3 in DNA: TGTGCCAGCAGTAGGGGGAGCTCCTACAATGAGCAGTTCTTC. Its protein product is CASSRGSSYNEQFF.

This clone was detected once. V gene TRBV6-5 combines with J gene TRBJ2-7; D uncertain. The CDR3 has 13 residues. Per germline, CDR1 MNHEY and CDR2 SVGAGI. V was cut by 4 bases and J by 0 bases, with 7 bases left in between. This CDR3 is CASSSSTSYEQYF. The CDR3 DNA is TGTGCCAGCAGTTCTTCCACCTCCTACGAGCAGTACTTC.

The rearrangement joins TRBV29-1 to TRBJ2-3; D remains unclear. The CDR3 extends over 12 amino acids. Looked up from germline, CDR1 is SQVTM and CDR2 is ANQGSEA. V lost 0 bases, J lost 7 bases, and 8 bases lay in between. The CDR3 nucleotides read TGCAGCGTTGAAGATATAGGGCATACGCAGTATTTT. Protein sequence: CSVEDIGHTQYF.

The chain combines TRBV19 with TRBJ1-2; 7 nucleotides line up with TRBD1. CDR3 size: 16 residues. The junction had 16 bases not matched to a gene; V was cut back by 5 bases and J by 7 bases. Germline CDR1 and CDR2: LNHDA and SQIVND (reference sequence). This CDR3 is CASSPTTGQRSSGYTF. CDR3 bases: TGTGCCAGTAGTCCCACGACGGGACAGCGCTCCTCTGGCTACACCTTC. Full variable domain (rest looked up from reference TRBV19 and TRBJ1-2): DGGITQSPKYLFRKEGQNVTLSCEQNLNHDAMYWYRQDPGQGLRLIYYSQIVNDFQKGDIAEGYSVSREKKESFPLTVTSAQKNPTAFYLCASSPTTGQRSSGYTFGSGTRLTVV.

This clone was picked up one time. The chain is built from TRBV5-6 and TRBJ1-2, with D possibly TRBD1 on 5 matching bases. This CDR3 is 16 amino acids long. The germline gives CDR1 SGHDT, CDR2 YYEEEE. V was cut by 0 bases and J by 3 bases, with 15 bases left in between. The CDR3: CASSLVTAGVYYGYTF. DNA for the CDR3: TGTGCCAGCAGCTTGGTTACCGCGGGGGTTTACTATGGCTACACCTTC.

The chain is built from TRBV30 and TRBJ1-4, with 8 positions matching TRBD1. V dropped 1 base and J dropped 6; count of bases not matched to a gene: 4. This CDR3 is built from 14 residues. CDR1 and CDR2 (germline): GTSNPN, SVGIG (reference sequence). The DNA for the CDR3 is TGTGCCTGGAGTGGCCGACAGGGGCATGAAAAACTGTTTTTT. It codes for CAWSGRQGHEKLFF.

The V and J genes are TRBV19 and TRBJ2-3; 9 bases fit TRBD2. After removal of 5 bases from V and 2 bases from J, the junction contained 14 bases not matched to a gene. Germline V gene data show CDR1 as LNHDA and CDR2 as SQIVND (reference sequence). This CDR3 contains 18 residues. In DNA form, the CDR3 reads TGTGCCAGTAGTTCCACGGCGAGTAGCGGGAGAGACACAGATACGCAGTATTTT. Its protein product is CASSSTASSGRDTDTQYF.

This clone was recorded only once. This chain joins TRBV28 and TRBJ2-2; D ambiguous. The V and J ends lost 4 bases and 0 bases respectively, with 12 bases between them. Germline-derived CDR1 and CDR2 are MDHEN and SYDVKM. CDR3 length: 16 residues. The CDR3, as DNA: TGTGCCAGCAGTTCCGCCTCGACAACGAACACCGGGGAGCTGTTTTTT. This gives the protein CASSSASTTNTGELFF.

This clone was seen only a few times. This sequence joins TRBV7-9 and TRBJ2-7, with a tentative D call TRBD2 (6 bases). V lost 5 bases and J lost 2, with 22 bases in between. This CDR3 is 17 amino acids long. Germline loops: CDR1 SEHNR, CDR2 FQNEAQ (reference sequence). In nucleotides, the CDR3 is TGTGCCAGCAGCCCACTCGGTGGGAGGACTCCTACCTACGAGCAGTACTTC. The encoded protein is CASSPLGGRTPTYEQYF.

V usage is TRBV3-1 (or the pseudogene TRBV3-2) and J usage is TRBJ2-3; 9 bases line up with TRBD2. The CDR3 spans 17 residues. Germline lookup yields CDR1 LGHDT and CDR2 YNNKEL (reference sequence). Losses at the gene ends were 6 bases for V and 4 bases for J; bases not matched to a gene: 14. CDR3 protein: CASRGRPGLALPDTQYF. CDR3 nucleotides: TGTGCCAGCAGGGGACGACCGGGACTAGCTTTGCCAGATACGCAGTATTTT.

The chain employs TRBV11-3 and TRBJ2-5; no clear D. V dropped 3 bases and J dropped 3 bases, with 8 bases sitting between them. The germline CDR1 and CDR2 sequences are SGHNT and YENEEA. The CDR3 has 13 amino acids. The CDR3, as DNA: TGTGCCAGCAGCTTTACGTTAAAAGAGACCCAGTACTTC. Its protein product is CASSFTLKETQYF.

The chain links TRBV18 to TRBJ1-2; maybe TRBD1 (5 bases). V gave up 4 bases and J gave up 9 bases, with 21 bases separating them. The CDR3 has 15 amino acids. Germline values: CDR1 KGHSH, CDR2 LQKENI. The CDR3 DNA reads TGTGCCAGCTCACGGATCGGGGGGGATAGTGGGAGCTACACCTTC. It yields the protein CASSRIGGDSGSYTF.

This chain links TRBV7-9 with TRBJ2-7; 13 bases map to TRBD2. V gave up 5 bases and J gave up 0 bases; unmatched junction bases: 4. The CDR3 runs to 16 residues. From germline, CDR1 is SEHNR and CDR2 FQNEAQ (reference sequence). CDR3 nucleotide sequence: TGTGCCAGCAGCCTGACTAGCGGGGGGAGCTCCTACGAGCAGTACTTC. Translation: CASSLTSGGSSYEQYF.

The CDR3 bases are TGTGGAGCCAGGGCGGGTTCCTACGAGCAGTACTTC. Translation gives CGARAGSYEQYF. V usage is TRBV28 and J usage is TRBJ2-7, with D tentatively TRBD1 or TRBD2 (5 bases each). Germline CDR1 is MDHEN and CDR2 is SYDVKM. The CDR3 spans 12 residues.

The V and J genes are TRBV5-4 and TRBJ1-1; D is unclear. The CDR3 spans 17 residues. Per the germline V gene, CDR1 is SGHNT and CDR2 is YYREEE (reference sequence). Deletions cut 0 bases from V and 6 bases from J, with 21 bases between. CDR3 region: CASSLDDLAWGGSEAFF. For the CDR3, the DNA is TGTGCCAGCAGCTTGGACGACTTAGCTTGGGGAGGGTCTGAAGCTTTCTTT.